This T cell receptor beta chain was observed in a study of radiotherapy plus CTLA-4 blockade in lung cancer. Background on the study: Among all patients, approximately 17% showed objective responses, while roughly 31% had disease control.

TCRdb keeps only in-frame clones here, not all; method: immunoSEQ multiplex PCR. The sample carries under 100,000 clones, around four fifths recorded once. Per the germline V gene, CDR1 is SGHNT and CDR2 is YENEEA. This CDR3 spans 15 amino acids. The junction had 9 bases not matched to a gene; V was cut back by 6 bases and J by 5 bases. This material consisted of peripheral blood, taken from a patient treated with radiotherapy plus ipilimumab. The rearrangement joins TRBV11-3 to TRBJ2-1, with 8 bases matching TRBD1. The origin of this receptor is a human donor with non-small cell lung cancer that progressed on radiotherapy plus ipilimumab. The CDR3 DNA sequence: TGTGCCAGCAGAGAAAGACAGGGGAAGGACAATGAGCAGTTCTTC. Translating it yields CASRERQGKDNEQFF.